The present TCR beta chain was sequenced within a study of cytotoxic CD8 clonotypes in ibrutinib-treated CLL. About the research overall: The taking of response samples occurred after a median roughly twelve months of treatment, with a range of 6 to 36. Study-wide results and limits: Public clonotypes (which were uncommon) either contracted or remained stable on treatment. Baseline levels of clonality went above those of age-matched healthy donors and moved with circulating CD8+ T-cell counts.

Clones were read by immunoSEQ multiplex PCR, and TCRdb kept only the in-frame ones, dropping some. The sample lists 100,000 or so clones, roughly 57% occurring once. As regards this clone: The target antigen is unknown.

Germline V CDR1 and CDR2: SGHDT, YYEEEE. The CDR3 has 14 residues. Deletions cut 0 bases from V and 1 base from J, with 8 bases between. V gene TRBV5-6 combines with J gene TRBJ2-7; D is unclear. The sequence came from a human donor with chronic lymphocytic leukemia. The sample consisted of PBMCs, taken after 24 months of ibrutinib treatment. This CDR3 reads CASSLGRKSYEQYF. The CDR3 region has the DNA TGTGCCAGCAGCTTGGGGCGAAAATCCTACGAGCAGTACTTC.